One and the same sample provided the 25 T cell receptor beta chains below, sequenced in a study of blood T cell repertoires in COVID-19. Assay: immunoSEQ multiplex PCR; the TCRdb copy retains only in-frame clones and omits some. This sample has 150,000 to 200,000 clones; 88% occur once, and the top ten carry less than 5.5%. The sample taken for sequencing was peripheral blood. The receptors stem from a human donor in a cohort sampled during active COVID-19.

J is TRBJ2-7 and V is TRBV6-5, with TRBD1 identical over 7 bases. The V and J ends lost 6 bases and 2 bases, in that order; junction bases with no gene match: 10. The CDR3 sequence is 15 residues long. The germline V gene has CDR1 MNHEY and CDR2 SVGAGI. The CDR3 DNA sequence: TGTGCCAGCAGCCGGGCCAAGACAGGGACCTACGAGCAGTACTTC. This translates into CASSRAKTGTYEQYF.

This clone was picked up one time. Here the CDR3 DNA reads TGCAGTGCTAGTACGGGACTTGGCTACGAGCAGTACTTC. Protein product: CSASTGLGYEQYF. The gene calls are TRBV20-1 and TRBJ2-7; weak D call: TRBD2 (6 bases). The CDR3 loop spans 13 amino acids. V lost 3 bases and J 3 bases, leaving 12 bases between the germline ends. The germline V gene encodes CDR1 DFQATT and CDR2 SNEGSKA (reference sequence).

The chain uses TRBV21-1 and TRBJ2-2; the table's D call, TRBD2, has no DNA check behind it. TRBV21-1 is labeled a pseudogene. The CDR3 contains 16 residues. The CDR3 loop is CASSAKTSWDTGELFF. In DNA form, the CDR3 reads TGTGCCAGCAGCGCCAAGACTAGCTGGGACACCGGGGAGCTGTTTTTT.

Comment on this clone: The sample has other DNA sequences that encode this CDR3 too. The J gene is TRBJ2-3, the V gene TRBV6-1; a weak D match, TRBD2 (6 bases). The germline V and J ends were trimmed by 2 bases and 3 bases, with 12 bases remaining between them. CDR1 is MNHNS and CDR2 is SASEGT in the germline V gene. The CDR3 is 15 amino acids. CDR3 region: CASSEMPGRTDTQYF. The DNA of the CDR3 is TGTGCCAGCAGTGAAATGCCGGGGAGGACAGATACGCAGTATTTT.

As to this clone: The same CDR3 also results from other DNA sequences found in this sample. The V call is TRBV9, the J call TRBJ2-1, with D maybe TRBD2 (6 bases). The germline V gene encodes CDR1 SGDLS and CDR2 YYNGEE. The CDR3 is 14 residues long. Deletions cut 0 bases from V and 5 bases from J, with 9 bases between. DNA of the CDR3: TGTGCCAGCAGCGTAGACGGGAGAGACAATGAGCAGTTCTTC. Protein: CASSVDGRDNEQFF.

The sample holds one count of this clone. This sequence joins TRBV7-2 and TRBJ2-4, with D hard to call. V gave up 1 base and J gave up 0 bases, with 7 bases separating them. Germline V lookup: CDR1 SGHTA, CDR2 FQGNSA. CDR3 length: 15 amino acids. This CDR3 is CASSLGGLAKNIQYF. CDR3 DNA: TGTGCCAGCAGCTTAGGCGGATTAGCCAAAAACATTCAGTACTTC.

The chain combines TRBV24-1 with TRBJ2-1; maybe TRBD2 (6 bases). Trimming pared 4 bases from V and 2 bases from J, leaving 14 bases between. Germline CDR1 and CDR2: KGHDR and SFDVKD. The CDR3 is 16 residues long. Written as DNA, the CDR3 is TGTGCCACCAGTGACTCTAGCGTTACCACCTACAATGAGCAGTTCTTC. Protein sequence: CATSDSSVTTYNEQFF.

The chain combines TRBV5-1 with TRBJ1-5; D is possibly TRBD1 (5 bases). Looked up from germline, CDR1 is SGHRS and CDR2 is YFSETQ. Trimming removed 4 bases from V and 4 bases from J, with 9 bases in between. This CDR3 comprises 13 residues. CDR3 sequence reads: CASSQEGNQPQHF. In DNA, the CDR3 is TGCGCCAGCAGCCAGGAGGGGAATCAGCCCCAGCATTTT. The full variable domain, completed using reference TRBV5-1 and TRBJ1-5, is KAGVTQTPRYLIKTRGQQVTLSCSPISGHRSVSWYQQTPGQGLQFLFEYFSETQRNKGNFPGRFSGRQFSNSRSEMNVSTLELGDSALYLCASSQEGNQPQHFGDGTRLSIL.

In its sample, this clone was seen once. The chain has TRBV5-1 and TRBJ2-1, with D perhaps TRBD2 (5 bases). Germline CDR1 and CDR2: SGHRS and YFSETQ. The CDR3 totals 15 residues. V was pared by 4 bases and J by 0 bases, with 11 bases between. DNA of the CDR3: TGCGCCAGCAGCAGAGCGGCTAGCTCCTACAATGAGCAGTTCTTC. This translates into CASSRAASSYNEQFF.

The chain carries TRBV19 and TRBJ1-4, with 9 bases identical to TRBD1. CDR3 length: 15 residues. Trimming removed 3 bases from V and 5 bases from J; junction bases left unmatched: 4. From germline, CDR1 is LNHDA and CDR2 SQIVND (reference sequence). The CDR3, as DNA: TGTGCCAGTAGTATCCCAGGACAGGGGAATGAAAAACTGTTTTTT. Amino acid sequence: CASSIPGQGNEKLFF.

The chain joins TRBV4-3 to TRBJ2-5; tentatively, D is TRBD1 (5 bases). Germline V CDR1 and CDR2: LGHNA, YSLEER. Between the trimmed V and J ends, which lost 0 bases and 5 bases, there was a span of 13 bases. The CDR3 consists of 15 residues. CDR3 coding DNA: TGCGCCAGCAGCCAAGATGGGAAGGGGTCCGAGACCCAGTACTTC. Translation: CASSQDGKGSETQYF.

V and J are TRBV5-4 and TRBJ2-1; tentative D call: TRBD2 (7 bases). The germline V gene encodes CDR1 SGHNT and CDR2 YYREEE (reference sequence). V was trimmed by 2 bases and J by 4 bases, leaving 19 bases between them. CDR3 length: 17 amino acids. The CDR3 loop is CASSFGGGGVGYNEQFF. For the CDR3, the DNA is TGTGCCAGCAGCTTTGGCGGGGGCGGGGTGGGGTACAATGAGCAGTTCTTC.

This clone showed up just once. The same CDR3 can be traced to other DNA sequences in this sample. This chain links TRBV7-2 with TRBJ2-3; possibly TRBD1 for D (5 bases). The CDR3 runs 14 residues. Germline lookup yields CDR1 SGHTA and CDR2 FQGNSA. V dropped 3 bases and J dropped 2 bases, with 9 bases sitting between them. The CDR3 DNA follows: TGTGCCAGCAGCTTCCAGGGTGCCACAGATACGCAGTATTTT. As protein: CASSFQGATDTQYF.

This clone was picked up a small number of times. The chain employs TRBV5-4 and TRBJ1-2; D gene unclear. V lost 3 bases and J lost 3, with 9 bases in between. Germline V CDR1 and CDR2: SGHNT, YYREEE (reference sequence). The CDR3 extends over 13 amino acids. The CDR3 is CASSSVGDYGYTF. For the CDR3, the DNA is TGTGCCAGCAGCTCGGTAGGAGACTATGGCTACACCTTC.

The rearrangement uses TRBV20-1 and TRBJ1-1, with D unclear. This CDR3 spans 10 amino acids. V lost 7 bases and J 1 base, leaving 4 bases between the germline ends. The V gene's germline CDR1 is DFQATT and CDR2 SNEGSKA (reference sequence). The CDR3 coding sequence is TGCAGTGGTCGGAACACTGAAGCTTTCTTT. It translates to CSGRNTEAFF.

V usage is TRBV5-1 and J usage is TRBJ1-4; D is unclear. The CDR3 sequence is 14 residues long. Germline loops: CDR1 SGHRS, CDR2 YFSETQ. Trimming stripped 4 bases from V and 8 bases from J, with 15 bases between. In nucleotides, the CDR3 is TGCGCCAGCAGCGACGTAGTGAGCGGGGAAAAACTGTTTTTT. Protein: CASSDVVSGEKLFF.

Turning to this clone: The same CDR3 arises from other DNA sequences in this sample as well. This rearrangement joins TRBV9 to TRBJ1-4; 7 bases match TRBD1. CDR3 length: 16 residues. V shed 0 bases, J shed 2 bases, and the junction held 4 bases outside the gene matches. The germline gives CDR1 SGDLS, CDR2 YYNGEE. The CDR3 sequence: CASSVGQGTTNEKLFF. The CDR3 bases are TGTGCCAGCAGCGTAGGACAGGGAACTACTAATGAAAAACTGTTTTTT. Variable domain in full (rest from reference TRBV9 and TRBJ1-4): DSGVTQTPKHLITATGQRVTLRCSPRSGDLSVYWYQQSLDQGLQFLIQYYNGEERAKGNILERFSAQQFPDLHSELNLSSLELGDSALYFCASSVGQGTTNEKLFFGSGTQLSVL.

This clone was detected only once. The J gene is TRBJ2-7, the V gene TRBV28; D ambiguous. Germline-derived CDR1 and CDR2 are MDHEN and SYDVKM. V was trimmed by 4 bases and J by 2 bases, leaving 9 bases between them. The CDR3 loop spans 13 amino acids. The CDR3 region is CASSSPSTYEQYF. The CDR3 bases are TGTGCCAGCAGTTCCCCTAGTACCTACGAGCAGTACTTC.

V gene TRBV7-2 combines with J gene TRBJ2-1; perhaps TRBD2 as D (7 bases). The CDR3 has 15 amino acids. Germline CDR1 SGHTA, CDR2 FQGNSA. Deletions cut 5 bases from V and 4 bases from J, with 15 bases between. The CDR3 nucleotides are TGTGCCAGCAGCCCCCGGGGGGCGAGATACAATGAGCAGTTCTTC. It codes for CASSPRGARYNEQFF.

V gene TRBV4-2 combines with J gene TRBJ2-2, with D unresolved. V lost 0 bases to trimming and J lost 5 bases, with 10 bases between them. CDR3 length: 15 residues. In germline, CDR1 is LGHNA, CDR2 YNFKEQ. This CDR3 is CASSQDPGATGELFF. DNA for the CDR3: TGTGCCAGCAGCCAAGATCCCGGAGCTACCGGGGAGCTGTTTTTT.

This rearrangement joins TRBV4-3 to TRBJ1-2; D is unresolved. V was clipped by 0 bases and J by 6 bases, with 11 bases between them. The CDR3 sequence is 14 residues long. Germline V gives CDR1 LGHNA, CDR2 YSLEER. The CDR3 loop reads CASSQELTSDGYTF. The CDR3 nucleotides are TGCGCCAGCAGCCAAGAATTGACAAGTGATGGCTACACCTTC.

The J gene is TRBJ1-1, the V gene TRBV7-9, with D possibly matching TRBD1 (5 bases). In germline, CDR1 is SEHNR, CDR2 FQNEAQ (reference sequence). Trimming cost V 6 bases and J 5 bases, with 13 bases left between them. The CDR3 has 13 amino acids. CDR3 bases: TGTGCCAGCAGGCCGTCGGGGGGTACTGAAGCTTTCTTT. It yields the protein CASRPSGGTEAFF.

The chain links TRBV3-1 (or the pseudogene TRBV3-2) to TRBJ2-7, with 10 nucleotides matching TRBD2. CDR1 is LGHDT and CDR2 is YNNKEL in the germline V gene (reference sequence). The CDR3 contains 20 residues. Trimming cost V 0 bases and J 7 bases; bases outside gene matches: 21. CDR3 region: CASSQDYARRGSGGVGEQYF. The CDR3 DNA reads TGTGCCAGCAGCCAAGATTACGCTCGCCGAGGGAGCGGGGGGGTCGGAGAGCAGTACTTC.

The J gene is TRBJ2-7, the V gene TRBV9; TRBD1 might be the D (6 bases). V dropped 0 bases and J dropped 4 bases, with 17 bases sitting between them. This CDR3 has 16 amino acids. CDR1 is SGDLS and CDR2 is YYNGEE in the germline V gene. The CDR3 loop reads CASSVDHTGILYEQYF. The CDR3 nucleotides read TGTGCCAGCAGCGTAGACCACACAGGGATCCTATACGAGCAGTACTTC.

The chain has TRBV3-1 (or the pseudogene TRBV3-2) and TRBJ2-2; D perhaps matches TRBD2 (6 bases). This CDR3 is 16 amino acids long. Trimming took 6 bases from V and 1 from J, leaving 15 bases between them. Germline values: CDR1 LGHDT, CDR2 YNNKEL (reference sequence). The CDR3, as DNA: TGTGCCAGCAGGGCGATGGGGGGAAAGAACACCGGGGAGCTGTTTTTT. Residues: CASRAMGGKNTGELFF.